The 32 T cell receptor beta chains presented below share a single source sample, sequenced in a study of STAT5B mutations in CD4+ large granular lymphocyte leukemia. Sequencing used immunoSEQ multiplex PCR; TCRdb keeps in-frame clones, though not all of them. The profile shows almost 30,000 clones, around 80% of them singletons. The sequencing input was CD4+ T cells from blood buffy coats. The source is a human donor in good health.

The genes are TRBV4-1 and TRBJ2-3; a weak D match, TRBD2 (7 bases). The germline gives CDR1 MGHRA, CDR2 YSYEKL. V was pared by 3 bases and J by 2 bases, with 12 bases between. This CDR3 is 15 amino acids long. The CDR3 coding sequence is TGCGCCAGCAGCCAGCCGGGGGGCGTCACAGATACGCAGTATTTT. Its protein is CASSQPGGVTDTQYF.

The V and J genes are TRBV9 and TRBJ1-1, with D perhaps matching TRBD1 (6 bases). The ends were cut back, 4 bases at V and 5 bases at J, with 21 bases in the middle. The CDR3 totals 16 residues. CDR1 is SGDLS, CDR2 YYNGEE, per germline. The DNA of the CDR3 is TGTGCCAGCAGCCTTCGGGGGGGCTACCCGCGTACTGAAGCTTTCTTT. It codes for CASSLRGGYPRTEAFF.

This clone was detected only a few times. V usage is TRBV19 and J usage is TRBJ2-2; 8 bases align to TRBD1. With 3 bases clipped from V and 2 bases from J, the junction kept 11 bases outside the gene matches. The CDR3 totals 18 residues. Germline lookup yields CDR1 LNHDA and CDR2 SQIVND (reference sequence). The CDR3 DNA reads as TGTGCCAGTAGTATTTGGACAGGGACAGGCGCTAACACCGGGGAGCTGTTTTTT. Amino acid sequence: CASSIWTGTGANTGELFF.

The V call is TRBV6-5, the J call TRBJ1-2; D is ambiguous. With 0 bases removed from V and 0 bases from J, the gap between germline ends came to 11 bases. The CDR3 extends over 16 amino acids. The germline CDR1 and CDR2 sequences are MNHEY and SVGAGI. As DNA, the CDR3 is TGTGCCAGCAGTTACTCCATCTTTCCAGCTAACTATGGCTACACCTTC. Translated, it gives CASSYSIFPANYGYTF.

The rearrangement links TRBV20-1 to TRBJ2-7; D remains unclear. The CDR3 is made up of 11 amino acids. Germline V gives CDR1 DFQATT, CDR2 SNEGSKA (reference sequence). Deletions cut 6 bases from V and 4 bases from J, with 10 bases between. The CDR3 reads CSARLSYEQYV. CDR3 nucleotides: TGCAGTGCCAGGCTGAGTTACGAGCAGTACGTC.

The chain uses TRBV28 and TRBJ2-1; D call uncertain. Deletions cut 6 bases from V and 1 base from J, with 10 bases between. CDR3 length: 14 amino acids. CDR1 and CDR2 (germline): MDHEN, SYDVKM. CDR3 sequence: CASSSSRSYNEQFF. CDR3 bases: TGTGCCAGCAGCTCCTCTCGGTCCTACAATGAGCAGTTCTTC.

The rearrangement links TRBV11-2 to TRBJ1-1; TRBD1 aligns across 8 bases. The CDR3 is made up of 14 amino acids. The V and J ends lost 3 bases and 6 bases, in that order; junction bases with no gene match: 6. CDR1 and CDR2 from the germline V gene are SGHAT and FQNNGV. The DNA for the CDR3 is TGTGCCAGCAGCTTCGACAGGGGAGGGGCTGAAGCTTTCTTT. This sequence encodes CASSFDRGGAEAFF.

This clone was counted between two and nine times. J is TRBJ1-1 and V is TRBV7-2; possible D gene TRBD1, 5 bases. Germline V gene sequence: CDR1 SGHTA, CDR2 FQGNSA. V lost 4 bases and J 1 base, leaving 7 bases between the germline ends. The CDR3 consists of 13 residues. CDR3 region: CASSSQENTEAFF. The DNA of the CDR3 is TGTGCCAGCAGCTCACAGGAGAACACTGAAGCTTTCTTT.

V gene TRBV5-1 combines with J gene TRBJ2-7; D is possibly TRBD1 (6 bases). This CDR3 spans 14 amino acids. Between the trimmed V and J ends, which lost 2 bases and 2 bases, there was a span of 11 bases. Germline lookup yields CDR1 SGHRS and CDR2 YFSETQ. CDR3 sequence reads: CASSLQGTPYEQYF. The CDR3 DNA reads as TGCGCCAGCAGCTTACAGGGCACCCCCTACGAGCAGTACTTC.

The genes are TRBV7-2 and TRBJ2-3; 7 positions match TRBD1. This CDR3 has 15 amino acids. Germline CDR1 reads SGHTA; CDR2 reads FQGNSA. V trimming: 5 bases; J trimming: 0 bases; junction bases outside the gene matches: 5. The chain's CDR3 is CASSLGQVSTDTQYF. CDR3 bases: TGTGCCAGCAGCCTCGGACAGGTTAGCACAGATACGCAGTATTTT.

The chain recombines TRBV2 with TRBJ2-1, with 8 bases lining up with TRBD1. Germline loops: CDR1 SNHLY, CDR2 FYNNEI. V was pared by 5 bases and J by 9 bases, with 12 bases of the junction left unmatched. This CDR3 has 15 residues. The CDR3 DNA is TGTGCCAGCAGTCCCGGACAGGGCTACCTAGGTGAGCAGTTCTTC. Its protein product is CASSPGQGYLGEQFF.

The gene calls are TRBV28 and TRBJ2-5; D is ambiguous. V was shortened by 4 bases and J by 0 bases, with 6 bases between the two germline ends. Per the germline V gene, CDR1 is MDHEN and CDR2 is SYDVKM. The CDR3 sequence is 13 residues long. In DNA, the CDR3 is TGTGCCAGCAGTTATAATTACCAAGAGACCCAGTACTTC. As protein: CASSYNYQETQYF.

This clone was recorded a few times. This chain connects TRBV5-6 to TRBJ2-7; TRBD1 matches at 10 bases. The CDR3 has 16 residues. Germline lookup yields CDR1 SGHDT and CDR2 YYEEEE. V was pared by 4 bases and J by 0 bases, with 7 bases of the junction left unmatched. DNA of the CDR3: TGTGCCAGCAGCAGCTATGACAGGGGGCGCTCCTACGAGCAGTACGTC. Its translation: CASSSYDRGRSYEQYV.

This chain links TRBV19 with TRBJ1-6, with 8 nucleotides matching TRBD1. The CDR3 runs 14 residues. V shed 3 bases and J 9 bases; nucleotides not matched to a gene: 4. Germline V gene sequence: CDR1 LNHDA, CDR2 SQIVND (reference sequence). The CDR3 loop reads CASSIGQGVSPLHF. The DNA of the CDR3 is TGTGCCAGTAGTATTGGACAGGGTGTTTCACCCCTCCACTTT.

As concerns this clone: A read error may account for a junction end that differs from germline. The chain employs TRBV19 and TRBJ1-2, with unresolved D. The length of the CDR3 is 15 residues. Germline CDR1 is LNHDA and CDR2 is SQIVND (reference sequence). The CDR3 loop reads CASNIARGTNYGYTF. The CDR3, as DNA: TGTGCCAGTAATATAGCGCGAGGTACTAACTATGGCTACACCTTC.

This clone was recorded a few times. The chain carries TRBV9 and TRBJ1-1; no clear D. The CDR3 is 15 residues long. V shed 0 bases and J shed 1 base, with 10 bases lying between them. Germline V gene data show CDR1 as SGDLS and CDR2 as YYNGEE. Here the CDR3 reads CASSVDGDPNTEAFF. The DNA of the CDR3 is TGTGCCAGCAGCGTAGACGGAGACCCGAACACTGAAGCTTTCTTT.

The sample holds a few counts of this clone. CDR3 DNA: TGTGCCAGTAGTATATACGGACAGGGGGATCAGCCCCAGCATTTT. Its translation: CASSIYGQGDQPQHF. The chain has TRBV19 and TRBJ1-5; 10 bases match TRBD1. The length of the CDR3 is 15 residues. Germline V gene lookup returns CDR1 LNHDA and CDR2 SQIVND (reference sequence). V trimming: 2 bases; J trimming: 5 bases; junction bases outside the gene matches: 3.

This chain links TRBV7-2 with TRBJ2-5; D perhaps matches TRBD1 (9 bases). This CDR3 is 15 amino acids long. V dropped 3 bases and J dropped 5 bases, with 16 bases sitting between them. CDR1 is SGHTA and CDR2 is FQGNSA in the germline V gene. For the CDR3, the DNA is TGTGCCAGCAGCTTTACAGGGGGCGGGAGGGAGACCCAGTACTTC. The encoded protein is CASSFTGGGRETQYF. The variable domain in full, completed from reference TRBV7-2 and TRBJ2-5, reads GAGVSQSPSNKVTEKGKDVELRCDPISGHTALYWYRQSLGQGLEFLIYFQGNSAPDKSGLPSDRFSAERTGGSVSTLTIQRTQQEDSAVYLCASSFTGGGRETQYFGPGTRLLVL.

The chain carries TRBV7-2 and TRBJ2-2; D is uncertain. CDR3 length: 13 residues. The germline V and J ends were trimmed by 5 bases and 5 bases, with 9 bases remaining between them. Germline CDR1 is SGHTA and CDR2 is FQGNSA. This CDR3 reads CASSPGPTGELFF. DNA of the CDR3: TGTGCCAGCAGCCCGGGTCCTACCGGGGAGCTGTTTTTT.

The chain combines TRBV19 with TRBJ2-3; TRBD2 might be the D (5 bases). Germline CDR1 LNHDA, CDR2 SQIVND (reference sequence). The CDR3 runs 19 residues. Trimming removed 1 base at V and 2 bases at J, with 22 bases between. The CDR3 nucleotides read TGTGCCAGTAGTATAGGGTACCGCGGTGGAGCGGTACTCACAGATACGCAGTATTTT. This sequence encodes CASSIGYRGGAVLTDTQYF. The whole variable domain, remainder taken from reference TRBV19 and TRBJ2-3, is DGGITQSPKYLFRKEGQNVTLSCEQNLNHDAMYWYRQDPGQGLRLIYYSQIVNDFQKGDIAEGYSVSREKKESFPLTVTSAQKNPTAFYLCASSIGYRGGAVLTDTQYFGPGTRLTVL.

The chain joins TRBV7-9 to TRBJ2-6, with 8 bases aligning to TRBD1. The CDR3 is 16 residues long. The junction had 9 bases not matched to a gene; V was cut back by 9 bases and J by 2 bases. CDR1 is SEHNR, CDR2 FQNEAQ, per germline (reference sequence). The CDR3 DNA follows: TGTGCCAGTACGGGACAGGTGTATCCTGGGGCCAACGTCCTGACTTTC. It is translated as CASTGQVYPGANVLTF.

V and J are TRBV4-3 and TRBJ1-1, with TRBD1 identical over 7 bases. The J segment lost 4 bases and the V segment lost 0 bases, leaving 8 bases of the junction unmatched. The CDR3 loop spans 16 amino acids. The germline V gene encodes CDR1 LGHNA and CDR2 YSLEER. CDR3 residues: CASSQDERGRGTEAFF. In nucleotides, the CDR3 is TGCGCCAGCAGCCAAGATGAGAGGGGGCGAGGCACTGAAGCTTTCTTT.

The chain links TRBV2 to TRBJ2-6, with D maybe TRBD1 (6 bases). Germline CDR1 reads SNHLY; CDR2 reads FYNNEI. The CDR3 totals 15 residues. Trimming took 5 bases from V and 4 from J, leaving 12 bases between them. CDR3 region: CASSPQGPGANVLTF. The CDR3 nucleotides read TGTGCCAGCAGTCCACAGGGACCCGGGGCCAACGTCCTGACTTTC.

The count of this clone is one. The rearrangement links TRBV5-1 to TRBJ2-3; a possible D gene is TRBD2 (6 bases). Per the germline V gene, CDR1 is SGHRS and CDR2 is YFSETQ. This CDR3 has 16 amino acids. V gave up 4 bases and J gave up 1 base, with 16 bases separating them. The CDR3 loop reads CASSAPRDLGTDTQYF. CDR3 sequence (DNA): TGCGCCAGCAGCGCCCCCCGGGACTTGGGCACAGATACGCAGTATTTT.

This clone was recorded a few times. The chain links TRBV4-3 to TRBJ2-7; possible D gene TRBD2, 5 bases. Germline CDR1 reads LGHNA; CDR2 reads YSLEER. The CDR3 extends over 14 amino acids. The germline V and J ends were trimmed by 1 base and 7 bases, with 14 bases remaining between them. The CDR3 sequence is CASSQGFLSGEQYF. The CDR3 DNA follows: TGCGCCAGCAGCCAAGGGTTCCTATCGGGGGAGCAGTACTTC.

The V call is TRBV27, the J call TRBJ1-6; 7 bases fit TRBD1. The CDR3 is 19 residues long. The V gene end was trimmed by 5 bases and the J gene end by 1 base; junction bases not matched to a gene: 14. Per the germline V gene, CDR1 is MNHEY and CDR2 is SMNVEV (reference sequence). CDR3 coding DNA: TGTGCCAGCAGTCGCCACCCCTCAGGGGGAAGTTCCTATAATTCACCCCTCCACTTT. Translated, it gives CASSRHPSGGSSYNSPLHF.

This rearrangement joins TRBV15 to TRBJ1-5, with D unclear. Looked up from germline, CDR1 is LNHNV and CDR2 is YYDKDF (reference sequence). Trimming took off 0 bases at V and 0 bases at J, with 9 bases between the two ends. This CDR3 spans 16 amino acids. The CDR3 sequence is CATSRDRAVSNQPQHF. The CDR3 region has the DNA TGTGCCACCAGCAGAGATCGGGCAGTTAGCAATCAGCCCCAGCATTTT.

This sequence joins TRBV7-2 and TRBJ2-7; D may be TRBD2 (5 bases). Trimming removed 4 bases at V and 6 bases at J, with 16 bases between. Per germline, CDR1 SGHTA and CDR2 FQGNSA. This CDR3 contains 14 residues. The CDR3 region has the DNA TGTGCCAGCAGCTCGTTAGCGACCCTCCCCGAGCAGTACTTC. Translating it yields CASSSLATLPEQYF.

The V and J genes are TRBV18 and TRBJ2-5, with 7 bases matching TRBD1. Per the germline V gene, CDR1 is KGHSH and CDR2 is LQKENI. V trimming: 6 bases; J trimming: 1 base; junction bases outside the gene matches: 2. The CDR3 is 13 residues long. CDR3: CASSRQGQETQYF. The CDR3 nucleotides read TGTGCCAGCTCCCGACAGGGCCAAGAGACCCAGTACTTC.

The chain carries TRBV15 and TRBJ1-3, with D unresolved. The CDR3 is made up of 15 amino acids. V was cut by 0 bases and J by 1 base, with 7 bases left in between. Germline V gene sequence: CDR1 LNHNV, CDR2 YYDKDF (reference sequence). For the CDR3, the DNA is TGTGCCACCAGCAGAGATCGCGGGTCTGGAAACACCATATATTTT. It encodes CATSRDRGSGNTIYF.

The CDR3 loop is CASSQGRALGGYTF. The CDR3 region has the DNA TGTGCCAGCAGCCAAGGACGGGCGTTAGGGGGCTACACCTTC. V is TRBV7-2 and J is TRBJ1-2, with D uncertain. The CDR3 contains 14 residues. V was cut by 5 bases and J by 8 bases, with 18 bases left in between. Germline V CDR1 and CDR2: SGHTA, FQGNSA.

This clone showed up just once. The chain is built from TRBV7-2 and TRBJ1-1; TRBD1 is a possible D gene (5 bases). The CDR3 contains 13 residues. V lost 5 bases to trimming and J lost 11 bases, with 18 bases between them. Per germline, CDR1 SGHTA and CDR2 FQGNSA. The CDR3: CASSPGTDRVAFF. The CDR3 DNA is TGTGCCAGCAGCCCAGGGACCGACCGTGTCGCTTTCTTT.